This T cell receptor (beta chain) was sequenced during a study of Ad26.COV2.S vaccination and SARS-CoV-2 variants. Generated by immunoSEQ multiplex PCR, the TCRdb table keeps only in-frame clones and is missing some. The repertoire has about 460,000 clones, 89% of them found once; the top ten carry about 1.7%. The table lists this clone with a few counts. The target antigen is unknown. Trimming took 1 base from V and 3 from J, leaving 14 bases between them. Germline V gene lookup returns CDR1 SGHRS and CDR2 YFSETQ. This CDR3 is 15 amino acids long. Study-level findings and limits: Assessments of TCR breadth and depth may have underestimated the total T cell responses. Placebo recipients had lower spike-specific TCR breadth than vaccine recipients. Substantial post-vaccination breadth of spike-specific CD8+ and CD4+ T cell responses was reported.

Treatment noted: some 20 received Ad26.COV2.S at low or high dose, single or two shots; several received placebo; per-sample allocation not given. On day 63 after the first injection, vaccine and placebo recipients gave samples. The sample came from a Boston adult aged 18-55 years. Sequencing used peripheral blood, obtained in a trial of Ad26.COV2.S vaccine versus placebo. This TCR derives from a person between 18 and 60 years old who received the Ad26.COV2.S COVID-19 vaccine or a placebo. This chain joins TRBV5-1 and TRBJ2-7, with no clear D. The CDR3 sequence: CASSLLFGQDYEQYF. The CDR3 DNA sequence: TGCGCCAGCAGCTTGTTGTTTGGTCAGGACTACGAGCAGTACTTC.